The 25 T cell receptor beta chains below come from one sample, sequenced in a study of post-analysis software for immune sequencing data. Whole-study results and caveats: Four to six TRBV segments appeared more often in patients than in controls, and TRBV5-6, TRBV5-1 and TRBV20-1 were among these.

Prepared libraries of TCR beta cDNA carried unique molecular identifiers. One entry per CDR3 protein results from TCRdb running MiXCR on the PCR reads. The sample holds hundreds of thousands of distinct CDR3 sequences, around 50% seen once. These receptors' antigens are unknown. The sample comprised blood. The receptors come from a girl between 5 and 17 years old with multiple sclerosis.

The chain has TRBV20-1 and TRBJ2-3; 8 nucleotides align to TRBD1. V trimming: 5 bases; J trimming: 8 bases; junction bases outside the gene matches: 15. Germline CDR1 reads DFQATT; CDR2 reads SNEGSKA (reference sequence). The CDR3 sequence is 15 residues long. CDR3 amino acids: CSAGVRGRLTGTQYF. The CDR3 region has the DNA TGCAGTGCTGGGGTCAGGGGGCGGCTGACCGGTACGCAGTATTTT.

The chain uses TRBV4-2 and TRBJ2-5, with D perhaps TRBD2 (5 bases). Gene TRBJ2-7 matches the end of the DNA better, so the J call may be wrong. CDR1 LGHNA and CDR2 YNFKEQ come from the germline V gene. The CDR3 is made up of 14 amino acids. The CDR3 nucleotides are TGTGCCAGCAGCCGGGTAGGCGGGTCCTACGAGCAGTACTTC. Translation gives CASSRVGGSYEQYF.

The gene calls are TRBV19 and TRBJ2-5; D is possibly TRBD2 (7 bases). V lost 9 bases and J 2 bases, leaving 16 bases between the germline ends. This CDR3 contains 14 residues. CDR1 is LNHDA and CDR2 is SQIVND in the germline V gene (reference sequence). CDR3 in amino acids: CASNSGGHQETQYF. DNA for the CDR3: TGTGCCAGCAACTCCGGGGGGCATCAAGAGACCCAGTACTTC.

CDR3 amino acids: CASSSRGSEQYF. In DNA, the CDR3 is TGCGCCAGCAGCTCTAGGGGTTCCGAGCAGTACTTC. The chain recombines TRBV5-1 with TRBJ2-7; tentative D call: TRBD1 (5 bases). The CDR3 loop spans 12 amino acids. Germline V gene data show CDR1 as SGHRS and CDR2 as YFSETQ. The V end was cut by 3 bases, the J end by 6 bases, with 10 bases between.

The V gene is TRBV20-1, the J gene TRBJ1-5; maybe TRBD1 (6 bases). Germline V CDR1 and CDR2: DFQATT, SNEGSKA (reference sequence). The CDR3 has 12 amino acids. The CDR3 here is CSGGGSNQPQHF. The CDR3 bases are TGCTCGGGGGGCGGGAGCAATCAGCCCCAGCATTTT.

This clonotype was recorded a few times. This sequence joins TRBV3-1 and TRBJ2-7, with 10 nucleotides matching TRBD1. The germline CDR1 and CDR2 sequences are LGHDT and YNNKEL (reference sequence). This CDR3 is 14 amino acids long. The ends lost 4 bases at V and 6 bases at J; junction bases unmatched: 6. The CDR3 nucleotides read TGTGCCAGCAGCCCTGGGACAGGGGTCGTCGAGCAGTACTTC. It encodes CASSPGTGVVEQYF.

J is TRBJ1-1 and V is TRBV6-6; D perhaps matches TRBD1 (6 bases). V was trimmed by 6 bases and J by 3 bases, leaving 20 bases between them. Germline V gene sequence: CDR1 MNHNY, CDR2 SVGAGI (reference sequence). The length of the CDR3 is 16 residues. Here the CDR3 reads CASRNAYTGPDTEAFF. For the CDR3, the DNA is TGTGCCAGCAGGAACGCCTATACAGGGCCAGACACTGAAGCTTTCTTT.

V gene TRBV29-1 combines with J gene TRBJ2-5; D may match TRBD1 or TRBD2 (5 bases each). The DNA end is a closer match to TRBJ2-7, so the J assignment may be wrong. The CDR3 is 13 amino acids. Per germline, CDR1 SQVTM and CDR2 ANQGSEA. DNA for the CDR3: TGCAGCGTTGGTTCCGGGGCTTATTACGAGCAGTACTTC. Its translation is CSVGSGAYYEQYF.

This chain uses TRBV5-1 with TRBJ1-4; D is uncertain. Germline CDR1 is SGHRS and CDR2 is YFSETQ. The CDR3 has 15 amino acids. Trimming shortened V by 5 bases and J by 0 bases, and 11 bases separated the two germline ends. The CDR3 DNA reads TGCGCCAGCAGGGGGTCGGAGGCAACTAATGAAAAACTGTTTTTT. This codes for CASRGSEATNEKLFF.

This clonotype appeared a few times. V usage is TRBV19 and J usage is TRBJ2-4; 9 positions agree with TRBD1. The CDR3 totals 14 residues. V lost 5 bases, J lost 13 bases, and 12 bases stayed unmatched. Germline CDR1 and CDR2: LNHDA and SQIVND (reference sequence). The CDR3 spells CASSYDTGGLEQYF. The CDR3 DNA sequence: TGTGCCAGTAGTTATGATACAGGGGGCTTGGAGCAGTACTTC.

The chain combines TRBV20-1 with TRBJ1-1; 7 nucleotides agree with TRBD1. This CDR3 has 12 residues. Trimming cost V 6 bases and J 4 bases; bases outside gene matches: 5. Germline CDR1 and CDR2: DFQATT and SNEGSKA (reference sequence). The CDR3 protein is CSARQGPTEAFF. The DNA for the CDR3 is TGCAGTGCCCGACAGGGCCCCACTGAAGCTTTCTTT.

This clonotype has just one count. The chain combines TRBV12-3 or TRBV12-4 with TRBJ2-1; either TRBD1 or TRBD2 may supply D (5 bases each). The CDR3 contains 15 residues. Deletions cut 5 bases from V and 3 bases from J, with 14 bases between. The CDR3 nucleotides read TGTGCCAGCAGTCCTCCGGGACGCCGCTACAATGAGCAGTTCTTC. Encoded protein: CASSPPGRRYNEQFF.

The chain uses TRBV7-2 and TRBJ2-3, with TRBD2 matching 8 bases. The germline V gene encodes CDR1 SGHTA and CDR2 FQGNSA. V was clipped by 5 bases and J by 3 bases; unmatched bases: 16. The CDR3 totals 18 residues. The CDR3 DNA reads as TGTGCCAGCAGCCCCGACAGGTTTGCGGGGGGTGTTACAGATACGCAGTATTTT. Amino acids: CASSPDRFAGGVTDTQYF.

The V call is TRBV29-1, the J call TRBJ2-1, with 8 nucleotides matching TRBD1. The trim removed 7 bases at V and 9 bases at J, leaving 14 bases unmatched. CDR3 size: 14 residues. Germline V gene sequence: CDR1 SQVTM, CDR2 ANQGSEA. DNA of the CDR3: TGCAGCGACAACGACAGGGGTGTGGGTAGTGAGCAGTTCTTC. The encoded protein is CSDNDRGVGSEQFF.

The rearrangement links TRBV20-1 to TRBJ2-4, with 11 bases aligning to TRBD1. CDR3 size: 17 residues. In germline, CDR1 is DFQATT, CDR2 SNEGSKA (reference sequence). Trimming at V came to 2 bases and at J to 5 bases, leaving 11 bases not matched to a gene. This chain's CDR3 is CSARPDRGPNYQNIQYF. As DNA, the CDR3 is TGCAGTGCTAGACCGGACAGGGGGCCAAACTACCAAAACATTCAGTACTTC.

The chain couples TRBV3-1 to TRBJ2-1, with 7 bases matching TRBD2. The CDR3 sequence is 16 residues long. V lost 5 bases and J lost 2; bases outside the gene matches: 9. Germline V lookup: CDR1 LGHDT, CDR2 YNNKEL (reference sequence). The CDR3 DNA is TGTGCCAGCAGCATCCAGAGCGGGATGGCCTACAATGAGCAGTTCTTC. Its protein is CASSIQSGMAYNEQFF.

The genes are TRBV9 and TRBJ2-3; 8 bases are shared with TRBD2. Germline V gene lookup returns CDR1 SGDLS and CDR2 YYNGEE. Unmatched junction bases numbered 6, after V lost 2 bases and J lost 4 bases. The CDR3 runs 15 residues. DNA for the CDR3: TGTGCCAGCAGCGTCGAGCGGGGGCCATCAGATACGCAGTATTTT. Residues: CASSVERGPSDTQYF.

This CDR3 is CASSPLAGGQREQYF. The CDR3 region has the DNA TGTGCCAGCAGCCCACTAGCGGGGGGCCAACGGGAGCAGTACTTC. This chain links TRBV7-6 with TRBJ2-7; 12 nucleotides agree with TRBD2. CDR1 and CDR2 (germline): SGHVS, FNYEAQ. The CDR3 consists of 15 residues. V gave up 5 bases and J gave up 7 bases; unmatched junction bases: 9.

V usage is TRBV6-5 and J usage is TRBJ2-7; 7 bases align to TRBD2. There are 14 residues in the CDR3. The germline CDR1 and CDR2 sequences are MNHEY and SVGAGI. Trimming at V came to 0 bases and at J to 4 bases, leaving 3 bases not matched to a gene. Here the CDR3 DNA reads TGTGCCAGCAGTTACTCGGGACTACCTTACGAGCAGTACTTC. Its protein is CASSYSGLPYEQYF.

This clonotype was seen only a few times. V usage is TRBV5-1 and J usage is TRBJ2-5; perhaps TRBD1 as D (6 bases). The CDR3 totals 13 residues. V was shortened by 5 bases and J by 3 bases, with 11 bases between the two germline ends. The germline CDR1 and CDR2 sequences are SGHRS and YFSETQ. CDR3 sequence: CASRHAGEETQYF. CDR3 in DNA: TGCGCCAGCAGGCATGCAGGGGAAGAGACCCAGTACTTC.

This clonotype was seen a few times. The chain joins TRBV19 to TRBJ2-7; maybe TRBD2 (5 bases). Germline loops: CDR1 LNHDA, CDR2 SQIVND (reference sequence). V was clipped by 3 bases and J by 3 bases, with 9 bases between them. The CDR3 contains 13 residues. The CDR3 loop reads CASSMEALYEQYF. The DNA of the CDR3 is TGTGCCAGTAGTATGGAGGCTCTCTACGAGCAGTACTTC. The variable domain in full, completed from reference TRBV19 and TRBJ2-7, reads DGGITQSPKYLFRKEGQNVTLSCEQNLNHDAMYWYRQDPGQGLRLIYYSQIVNDFQKGDIAEGYSVSREKKESFPLTVTSAQKNPTAFYLCASSMEALYEQYFGPGTRLTVT.

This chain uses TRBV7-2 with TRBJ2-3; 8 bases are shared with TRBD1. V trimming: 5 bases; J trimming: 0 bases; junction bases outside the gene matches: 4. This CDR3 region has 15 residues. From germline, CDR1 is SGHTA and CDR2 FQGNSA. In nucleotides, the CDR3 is TGTGCCAGCAGCGCCCGGGACAGGAGCACAGATACGCAGTATTTT. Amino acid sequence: CASSARDRSTDTQYF.

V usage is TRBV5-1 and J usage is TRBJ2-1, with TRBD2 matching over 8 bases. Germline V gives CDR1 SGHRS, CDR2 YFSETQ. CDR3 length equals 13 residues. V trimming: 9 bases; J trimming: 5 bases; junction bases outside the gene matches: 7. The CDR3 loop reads CATSGLGNNEQFF. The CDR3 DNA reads TGCGCCACCTCGGGACTAGGTAACAATGAGCAGTTCTTC.

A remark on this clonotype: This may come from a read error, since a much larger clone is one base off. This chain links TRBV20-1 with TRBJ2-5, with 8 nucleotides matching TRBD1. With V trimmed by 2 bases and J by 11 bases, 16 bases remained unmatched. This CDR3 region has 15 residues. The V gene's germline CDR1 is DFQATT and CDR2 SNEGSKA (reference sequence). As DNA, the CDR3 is TGCAGTGCTAGAAGCCCCGACAGGGGTCGCAATGAGCAGTACTTC. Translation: CSARSPDRGRNEQYF.

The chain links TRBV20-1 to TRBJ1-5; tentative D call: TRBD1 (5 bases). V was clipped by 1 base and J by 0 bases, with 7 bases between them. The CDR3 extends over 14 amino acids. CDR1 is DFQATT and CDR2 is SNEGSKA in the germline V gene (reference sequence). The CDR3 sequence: CSARAGTSNQPQHF. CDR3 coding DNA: TGCAGTGCTAGAGCAGGGACTAGCAATCAGCCCCAGCATTTT.